A single TCR beta chain is shown here with its context. Its antigen is unidentified. This CDR3 is 15 amino acids long. V gave up 4 bases and J gave up 7 bases; unmatched junction bases: 4. Germline CDR1 is MNHNS and CDR2 is SASEGT. These data originate in a study of cytomegalovirus exposure and HLA in healthy donors. Overall study results and limits: Among the most significant clusters, several appeared linked to common viral pathogens in a later analysis. Indistinguishability led to the exclusion of some V segments, TRBV6-2 and TRBV6-3 included. With later analysis, a missense DCLRE1C variant became linked to TCR beta V- and J-gene trimming.

60 Vbeta and 13 Jbeta primers were used in PCR. Sequencing was performed with immunoSEQ multiplex PCR; in TCRdb, only in-frame clones are kept and a portion is missing. This sample carries approximately 110,000 clones, with 3.7% going to the ten biggest clones. This TCR was recovered from a man aged 25-45 years in good health and CMV-seronegative. This chain links TRBV6-1 with TRBJ2-1, with 13 nucleotides matching TRBD2. Sequenced: PBMCs. Here the CDR3 DNA reads TGTGCCAGCAGTGGGGGACTAGCGGGGAAAAATGAGCAGTTCTTC. Translated: CASSGGLAGKNEQFF.